This T cell receptor beta chain is from a study of CD4+ T cells in melanoma. Repertoires were generated with immunoSEQ multiplex PCR, while TCRdb's copy carries only in-frame clones and drops some. The table records 13,000 or so clones, roughly two thirds of them present only once. This CDR3 spans 14 amino acids. Looked up from germline, CDR1 is SGHVS and CDR2 is FQNEAQ. Of note for this clone: The junction departs from the called germline gene at one end, perhaps through a read error.

The sample was cells from a culture (not recorded whether cultured in vitro). This chain connects TRBV7-8 to TRBJ1-1; TRBD1 is a possible D gene (5 bases). The source of this sequence is a human donor with melanoma. CDR3 amino acids: CASTLSGGNAEAFF. The CDR3 nucleotides read TGTGCCAGCACACTCTCCGGGGGGAACGCTGAAGCTTTCTTT.